This T cell receptor (beta chain) was sequenced in a study of cytomegalovirus exposure and HLA in healthy donors. Study observations and caveats: Later genetic work tied a missense DCLRE1C variant to beta-chain V and J trimming. Cytomegalovirus association was assigned to around 150 TCR beta chains.

Notes on this clone: Its antigen is unidentified.

Among the donors, all were healthy bone marrow donors. Germline V gene data show CDR1 as MNHEY and CDR2 as SMNVEV (reference sequence). V lost 5 bases and J 6 bases, leaving 16 bases between the germline ends. The CDR3 is 14 residues long. PCR was performed using 60 Vbeta and 13 Jbeta primers. TCRdb's copy holds only in-frame clones and misses some; the assay was immunoSEQ multiplex PCR. The table lists 130,000 or so clones, roughly four fifths of them singletons. V gene TRBV27 combines with J gene TRBJ1-2; possible D gene TRBD1, 6 bases. This receptor was identified in a man aged 18 to 29 in good health and CMV-seropositive. The sample consisted of PBMCs. The CDR3 spells CASSTGIGRDGYTF. The CDR3, as DNA: TGTGCCAGCAGTACAGGGATAGGACGGGATGGCTACACCTTC.